This is a list of T cell receptor beta chains from one sample in a study of cytomegalovirus exposure and HLA in healthy donors. Repertoires were generated with immunoSEQ multiplex PCR, while TCRdb's copy carries only in-frame clones and drops some. Of about 140,000 clones in the sample, 70% to 85% are singletons; the top ten hold about 10%. Sequenced: PBMCs. These receptors were collected from a woman aged 45-65 years in good health and CMV-seropositive. Each CDR3 is given with its conserved first and last residue. D genes are given only for firm matches. The listing skips clone size in some rows; elsewhere it reads once, few, many or a size class.

CDR3aa | CDR3nt | d_gene | abundance | j_gene | v_gene
CASSFQVSYEQYF | TGTGCCAGCAGCTTCCAGGTATCCTACGAGCAGTACTTC | NA | once | TRBJ2-7 | TRBV7-2
CASSLGRDEQFF | TGCGCCAGCAGCTTAGGCAGGGATGAGCAGTTCTTC | NA | NA | TRBJ2-1 | TRBV5-1
CASRLRQGLGYTF | TGTGCCAGCAGACTGCGGCAGGGTTTAGGCTACACCTTC | NA | NA | TRBJ1-2 | TRBV28
CASSPDNQPQHF | TGTGCCAGCAGCCCAGATAATCAGCCCCAGCATTTT | NA | NA | TRBJ1-5 | TRBV7-9
CASSLSGQNTDTQYF | TGTGCCAGCAGCTTATCGGGACAGAACACAGATACGCAGTATTTT | TRBD1 | NA | TRBJ2-3 | TRBV7-3
CASRAGSSPLHF | TGTGCCAGCCGGGCGGGGAGTTCACCCCTCCACTTT | NA | NA | TRBJ1-6 | TRBV7-9
CASSLEGGGDEQFF | TGTGCCAGCAGCTTGGAGGGGGGGGGTGATGAGCAGTTCTTC | NA | NA | TRBJ2-1 | TRBV5-4
CASSQVEDTQYF | TGTGCCAGTAGCCAGGTCGAAGATACGCAGTATTTT | NA | NA | TRBJ2-3 | TRBV19
CASSQAKTLNTEAFF | TGCGCCAGCAGCCAAGCTAAGACACTGAACACTGAAGCTTTCTTT | NA | NA | TRBJ1-1 | TRBV4-3
CASSPGTSGATDTQYF | TGTGCCAGCAGCCCCGGGACTAGCGGAGCCACAGATACGCAGTATTTT | TRBD2 | NA | TRBJ2-3 | TRBV7-9
CASSLAPVQPQHF | TGTGCCAGCAGCTTAGCACCAGTTCAGCCCCAGCATTTT | NA | NA | TRBJ1-5 | TRBV7-2
CASTPPSQAYEQYF | TGTGCCAGCACCCCCCCCAGCCAGGCCTACGAGCAGTACTTC | NA | NA | TRBJ2-7 | TRBV28
CASSPSRAGMTGELFF | TGTGCCAGCAGTCCCAGTCGGGCAGGGATGACCGGGGAGCTGTTTTTT | NA | NA | TRBJ2-2 | TRBV25-1
CASSRWTSGDPSYEQYF | TGTGCCAGCAGCCGGTGGACTAGCGGAGATCCGAGCTACGAGCAGTACTTC | TRBD2 | NA | TRBJ2-7 | TRBV7-9
CASEGYGYTF | TGTGCCTCCGAGGGCTATGGCTACACCTTC | NA | NA | TRBJ1-2 | TRBV19
CASSYGGQGASYEQYF | TGTGCCAGCAGTTACGGGGGACAGGGGGCCTCCTACGAGCAGTACTTC | TRBD1 | once | TRBJ2-7 | TRBV6-5
CASSLDREHNQPQHF | TGTGCCAGCAGTTTGGACAGGGAACACAATCAGCCCCAGCATTTT | TRBD1 | NA | TRBJ1-5 | TRBV28
CATIDPRANEKLFF | TGTGCCACCATCGATCCCAGGGCTAATGAAAAACTGTTTTTT | NA | NA | TRBJ1-4 | TRBV6-6
CASSSPGAGGKNIQYF | TGTGCCAGCAGTTCTCCCGGGGCGGGGGGTAAAAACATTCAGTACTTC | TRBD2 | NA | TRBJ2-4 | TRBV28
CASTPLGRGYSPLHF | TGTGCCAGCACCCCTTTGGGCCGCGGGTATTCACCCCTCCACTTT | NA | NA | TRBJ1-6 | TRBV6-5
CASSQASSGALTYNEQFF | TGCGCCAGCAGCCAAGCTTCTAGCGGGGCCCTCACCTACAATGAGCAGTTCTTC | TRBD2 | NA | TRBJ2-1 | TRBV4-3
CASSLATSGGANEQFF | TGCGCCAGCAGCTTAGCGACTAGCGGGGGGGCCAATGAGCAGTTCTTC | TRBD2 | NA | TRBJ2-1 | TRBV5-1
CASSSRVAEPNTGELFF | TGCGCCAGCAGCAGCCGGGTGGCGGAACCGAACACCGGGGAGCTGTTTTTT | NA | once | TRBJ2-2 | TRBV5-1
CSVSANLGTEAFF | TGCAGCGTTAGTGCCAACCTAGGCACTGAAGCTTTCTTT | NA | NA | TRBJ1-1 | TRBV29-1
CASSEAGGTDTQYF | TGTGCCAGCAGTGAAGCGGGGGGGACAGATACGCAGTATTTT | TRBD2 | NA | TRBJ2-3 | TRBV6-4
CASSIRQGNQPQHF | TGTGCCAGCAGCATCCGACAGGGCAATCAGCCCCAGCATTTT | NA | many | TRBJ1-5 | TRBV11-3
CASSVTGNTGELFF | TGTGCCAGCAGCGTGACAGGGAACACCGGGGAGCTGTTTTTT | NA | once | TRBJ2-2 | TRBV11-3
CASSVVAGSYNEQFF | TGTGCCAGCAGCGTAGTAGCGGGGTCCTACAATGAGCAGTTCTTC | TRBD2 | NA | TRBJ2-1 | TRBV9
CASSSPWGQLYGYTF | TGTGCCAGCAGCTCCCCTTGGGGACAGCTCTATGGCTACACCTTC | TRBD1 | NA | TRBJ1-2 | TRBV9
CASSRGGGQGRYEQYF | TGTGCCAGCAGCCGAGGGGGGGGACAGGGGCGGTACGAGCAGTACTTC | TRBD1 | NA | TRBJ2-7 | TRBV7-9
CASSEPSTGGGYEQYF | TGTGCCAGCAGTGAACCGAGCACAGGGGGCGGGTACGAGCAGTACTTC | TRBD1 | NA | TRBJ2-7 | TRBV2
CAWSVTGNHEQYF | TGTGCCTGGAGTGTGACAGGGAACCACGAGCAGTACTTC | TRBD1 | once | TRBJ2-7 | TRBV30
CATSSHAGHTDEAFF | TGTGCCACCAGCTCCCACGCGGGGCATACTGACGAAGCTTTCTTT | NA | NA | TRBJ1-1 | TRBV15
CASTDRRNEKLFF | TGTGCCAGCACCGACAGGCGTAATGAAAAACTGTTTTTT | NA | NA | TRBJ1-4 | TRBV28
CASSGTANTGELFF | TGTGCCAGCAGCGGGACAGCGAACACCGGGGAGCTGTTTTTT | TRBD1 | few | TRBJ2-2 | TRBV7-2
CAIGGGGTYTGELFF | TGTGCCATCGGGGGGGGAGGGACTTACACCGGGGAGCTGTTTTTT | TRBD2 | NA | TRBJ2-2 | TRBV10-3
CASSHRLAGAGPQETQYF | TGCGCCAGCAGCCATAGACTAGCGGGGGCCGGACCACAAGAGACCCAGTACTTC | TRBD2 | NA | TRBJ2-5 | TRBV4-1
CASSPQASTEAFF | TGTGCCAGCAGCCCGCAGGCAAGCACTGAAGCTTTCTTT | NA | NA | TRBJ1-1 | TRBV9
CASSGGQRGGWTEAFF | TGTGCCAGCAGCGGCGGACAGCGAGGAGGTTGGACTGAAGCTTTCTTT | NA | NA | TRBJ1-1 | TRBV5-5
CASSFTSSLSDTQYF | TGTGCCAGCAGCTTCACTAGTTCTCTATCAGATACGCAGTATTTT | NA | NA | TRBJ2-3 | TRBV13
CASSPLGGGSQDTQYF | TGCGCCAGCAGCCCCCTTGGCGGGGGGTCTCAAGATACGCAGTATTTT | TRBD2 | few | TRBJ2-3 | TRBV5-1
CASRWDSPSEQYF | TGCGCCAGCAGGTGGGACAGCCCCAGCGAGCAGTACTTC | TRBD1 | NA | TRBJ2-7 | TRBV5-1
CASSLFRQGATYEQYF | TGTGCCAGCAGCTTATTCCGGCAAGGGGCAACTTACGAGCAGTACTTC | NA | NA | TRBJ2-7 | TRBV11-2
CASSSVGRSSYEQYF | TGTGCCAGCAGCTCCGTGGGGCGGAGCTCCTACGAGCAGTACTTC | NA | NA | TRBJ2-7 | TRBV7-2
CASSKSNDEQYF | TGTGCCAGCAGCAAATCTAATGACGAGCAGTACTTC | NA | NA | TRBJ2-7 | TRBV5-4
CASSIGGGEETQYF | TGTGCCAGTAGTATAGGGGGCGGGGAAGAGACCCAGTACTTC | NA | NA | TRBJ2-5 | TRBV19
CASSSGGASTDTQYF | TGTGCCAGCAGCTCGGGGGGGGCGAGCACAGATACGCAGTATTTT | TRBD2 | NA | TRBJ2-3 | TRBV2
CASSARLAGAYNEQFF | TGTGCCAGCAGCGCAAGACTAGCGGGGGCCTACAATGAGCAGTTCTTC | TRBD2 | NA | TRBJ2-1 | TRBV7-9
CASSEDRNRHEQYF | TGCGCCAGCAGTGAAGACAGGAATCGCCACGAGCAGTACTTC | NA | once | TRBJ2-7 | TRBV10-1
CATSATGSYEQYF | TGTGCCACCAGCGCGACAGGGTCGTACGAGCAGTACTTC | TRBD1 | NA | TRBJ2-7 | TRBV15
CASRETSGGSYEQYF | TGTGCCAGTAGAGAGACTAGCGGGGGTTCCTACGAGCAGTACTTC | TRBD2 | NA | TRBJ2-7 | TRBV19